This is a list of T cell receptor beta chains from one sample in a study of human T cells and chemical hapten exposure. TCRdb re-derived calls from the RACE reads in MiXCR, one entry per CDR3 protein. The repertoire includes around 330,000 distinct CDR3 sequences, about 5% of them detected once, and around 8.6% sits in the top ten. The sequenced sample was whole blood, obtained in connection with sensitization to the hapten diphenylcyclopropenone (DPC). The receptors stem from a woman between 18 and 29 years old with alopecia areata. Some clones in this sample may be carry-over from other donors' samples. CDR3s include the opening cysteine and the closing phenylalanine or tryptophan. A D gene is named only where the DNA matches it firmly. The size entry is marked missing in some rows and otherwise reads once, few, many or a size class.

J,V,size,D,CDR3,DNA
TRBJ2-7,TRBV6-5,-,TRBD2,CASSYFPGGYEQYF,TGTGCCAGCAGTTACTTTCCGGGAGGCTACGAGCAGTACTTC
TRBJ2-3,TRBV5-6,few,-,CASTSVVPDTQYF,TGTGCCAGCACCAGTGTCGTCCCAGATACGCAGTATTTT
TRBJ2-1,TRBV10-3,many,TRBD2,CAISGLAGLYNEQFF,TGTGCCATCAGTGGCCTAGCGGGGCTTTACAATGAGCAGTTCTTC
TRBJ1-1,TRBV2,many,-,CASSEEGVGAKPDTEAFF,TGTGCCAGCAGTGAAGAGGGGGTCGGGGCCAAGCCAGACACTGAAGCTTTCTTT
TRBJ2-6,TRBV28,many,TRBD1,CASSHRGRGANVLTF,TGTGCCAGCAGTCACAGGGGCCGGGGGGCCAACGTCCTGACTTTC
TRBJ2-7,TRBV6-2/TRBV6-3,many,TRBD1,CASSRQGPRDEQYF,TGTGCCAGCAGCCGACAGGGCCCTAGGGACGAGCAGTACTTC
TRBJ1-5,TRBV6-4,-,-,CASSPFRGQPQHF,TGTGCCAGCAGTCCCTTCCGGGGCCAGCCCCAGCATTTT
TRBJ1-2,TRBV10-2,-,-,CASSENRYYGYTF,TGCGCCAGCAGTGAAAACAGATACTATGGCTACACCTTC
TRBJ2-5,TRBV9,few,-,CASSVRSRPSGETQYF,TGTGCCAGCAGCGTACGGTCACGTCCGAGCGGGGAGACCCAGTACTTC
TRBJ1-1,TRBV7-9,many,-,CASTTPEAFF,TGTGCCAGCACCACGCCTGAAGCTTTCTTT
TRBJ2-3,TRBV20-1,many,-,CSAPVEGRYTDTQYF,TGCAGTGCTCCAGTAGAGGGGCGGTACACAGATACGCAGTATTTT
TRBJ2-7,TRBV28,many,TRBD1,CASSFWGQGSSYEQYF,TGTGCCAGCAGTTTCTGGGGACAGGGGAGCTCCTACGAGCAGTACTTC
TRBJ1-5,TRBV6-2/TRBV6-3,few,-,CASSYSFLSGPGSRGNQPQHF,TGTGCCAGCAGTTACTCGTTTCTTTCCGGGCCAGGCTCAAGGGGCAATCAGCCCCAGCATTTT
TRBJ2-1,TRBV24-1,many,TRBD1,CATSDFQGGAYNEQFF,TGTGCCACCAGTGATTTTCAAGGGGGCGCCTACAATGAGCAGTTCTTC
TRBJ2-5,TRBV5-6,few,-,CASSEMRWEEETQYF,TGTGCCAGCAGCGAGATGCGGTGGGAGGAAGAGACCCAGTACTTC
TRBJ1-1,TRBV7-6,-,-,CASSLSQRSEAFF,TGTGCCAGCAGCTTAAGTCAGAGATCTGAAGCTTTCTTT
TRBJ1-4,TRBV27,many,-,CACRQEGATNEKLFF,TGTGCCTGCCGGCAGGAGGGCGCAACTAATGAAAAACTGTTTTTT
TRBJ2-3,TRBV28,many,-,CASGIGSTDTQYF,TGTGCCAGCGGGATAGGAAGCACAGATACGCAGTATTTT
TRBJ1-6,TRBV12-3/TRBV12-4,few,-,CASREWDSPLHF,TGTGCCAGCAGGGAATGGGATTCACCCCTCCACTTT
TRBJ2-4,TRBV6-6,many,-,CASSYKASIMGNIQYF,TGTGCCAGCAGTTACAAGGCTAGCATTATGGGAAACATTCAGTACTTC
TRBJ1-5,TRBV13,many,TRBD1,CASSKGQGLPNQPQHF,TGTGCCAGCAGCAAAGGACAGGGGCTCCCTAATCAGCCCCAGCATTTT
TRBJ1-1,TRBV7-2,few,-,CASSNKMNTEAFF,TGTGCCAGCAGTAACAAGATGAACACTGAAGCTTTCTTT
TRBJ1-1,TRBV2,few,-,CASLFRVNTEAFF,TGTGCCAGCCTTTTCAGGGTGAACACTGAAGCTTTCTTT